The clone carrying this T cell receptor (beta chain) was seen ten or more times. What it binds is unknown. The record originates from a study of CD8 T cells in ankylosing spondylitis. Points from the study as a whole: As for the disease-linked clones, they showed a CD8+ phenotype and occurred at relatively low frequencies in peripheral blood. Fewer than ten highly homologous variants made up a TCR beta motif that seemed to typify ankylosing spondylitis blood.

V lost 8 bases, J lost 1 base, and 6 bases lay in between. Germline-derived CDR1 and CDR2 are MNHEY and SVGEGT. The CDR3 has 12 residues. Making the TCR beta libraries involved quantitative 5'-RACE with molecular barcodes. TCRdb independently ran MiXCR on the 5' RACE reads; one entry per CDR3 protein. The sample contains 120,000 to 150,000 distinct CDR3 sequences, roughly 7.7% of which appear only once. The sample taken for sequencing was synovial fluid, either unsorted or a sorted T cell fraction (not recorded which). The chain couples TRBV6-2 or TRBV6-3 to TRBJ2-1, with D unclear. This TCR derives from a male donor with ankylosing spondylitis. In DNA, the CDR3 is TGTGCCAGCGCGTTGTCCTACAATGAGCAGTTCTTC. Translating it yields CASALSYNEQFF.